The 4 T cell receptor beta chains presented below share a single source sample, sequenced in a study of regulatory T cells in long-lasting Graves disease (dated by TCRdb to the early 2020s). To prepare the library, multiplex PCR was applied. Instrument used: Illumina HiSeq 4000. TCR beta libraries were built with iRepertoire HTBI primers and Arm-PCR amplification of CDR3 regions. The public reads were quality trimmed at Q25 with fastp and then assembled into clones with MiXCR by TCRdb, keeping productive beta chains. Every CDR3 protein is listed once, alongside the most common genes and DNA of its rows. Present in this sample are about 460,000 distinct CDR3 sequences, roughly 23% of which were seen just once. In total, the top ten clones hold around 13% of the sample. Per the publication, the time point label means: persistent/refractory GD, antithyroid drugs over 5 years with positive TRAb. For both TCR sequencing and RNA sequencing, RNA was extracted from PBMCs using TRIzol.

The specimen comprised peripheral blood mononuclear cells (PBMCs), sampled when the disease was refractory, from a patient treated with antithyroid drugs. These receptors came from a female donor with Graves disease.

This clonotype has a count of ten or more. CDR3 DNA sequence: TGTGCCAGCAACCCCGGGGGGCATAATTCACCCCTCCACTTT. It encodes CASNPGGHNSPLHF. V usage is TRBV6-1 and J usage is TRBJ1-6; weak D call: TRBD1 (6 bases). CDR3 length: 14 residues. The germline V gene encodes CDR1 MNHNS and CDR2 SASEGT. V dropped 7 bases and J dropped 5 bases, with 12 bases sitting between them.

Ten or more counts support this clonotype. The V call is TRBV6-5, the J call TRBJ2-2, with no clear D. The germline CDR1 and CDR2 sequences are MNHEY and SVGAGI. V gave up 0 bases and J gave up 6 bases, with 14 bases separating them. The CDR3 totals 16 residues. CDR3 in amino acids: CASSYSITVGSGELFF. Written as DNA, the CDR3 is TGTGCCAGCAGTTACTCGATAACGGTCGGATCCGGGGAGCTGTTTTTT.

There are a few counts of this clonotype. CDR3 bases: TGTGCCAGCAGCTTTCCGGGATGGGGACAAGAGACCCAGTACTTC. Its protein product is CASSFPGWGQETQYF. V is TRBV5-4 and J is TRBJ2-5; a weak D match, TRBD2 (5 bases). V gave up 2 bases and J gave up 2 bases, with 13 bases separating them. The CDR3 totals 15 residues. Germline assignment: CDR1 SGHNT and CDR2 YYREEE (reference sequence).

This clonotype occurred many times. The CDR3 spells CASSLTGRSYEQYF. CDR3 DNA sequence: TGTGCCAGCTCACTTACGGGACGGAGCTACGAGCAGTACTTC. The chain recombines TRBV18 with TRBJ2-7, with D tentatively TRBD1 or TRBD2 (5 bases each). Germline V gene lookup returns CDR1 KGHSH and CDR2 LQKENI. The CDR3 is 14 amino acids. V was trimmed by 4 bases and J by 3 bases, leaving 13 bases between them.